The entry below describes one T cell receptor beta chain. The record originates from a study of cytomegalovirus exposure and HLA in healthy donors. The PCR made use of 60 Vbeta and 13 Jbeta primers. Repertoires were generated with immunoSEQ multiplex PCR, while TCRdb's copy carries only in-frame clones and drops some. The table records about 180,000 clones, about 78% of them present only once. V was trimmed by 1 base and J by 8 bases, leaving 12 bases between them. CDR3 size: 14 residues. The germline CDR1 and CDR2 sequences are MGHDK and SYGVNS. The V and J genes are TRBV25-1 and TRBJ2-4, with D possibly TRBD1 on 6 matching bases. Sequenced sample: PBMCs. The receptor was isolated from a man in his forties or fifties in good health and CMV-seronegative. CDR3 bases: TGTGCCAGCAGTGAATCTGTACAGGGAGACATTCAGTACTTC. It codes for CASSESVQGDIQYF.